This TCR beta chain originates from a study of T-cell memory formation after mild COVID-19. TCRdb fed the 5' RACE reads into MiXCR, producing one record per CDR3 protein. The repertoire consists of tens of thousands of distinct CDR3 sequences, with 11% to 15% occurring once and the leading ten covering 25% to 35%. The specimen sequenced was PBMCs or a T cell subset sorted from them (not recorded which). The TCR comes from an adult woman who had mild COVID-19 (a few samples of this study predate the infection). Cell type and time point are not known.

The CDR3 here is CASSFVRGAVDTQYF. As DNA, the CDR3 is TGTGCCAGCAGCTTTGTGCGGGGGGCGGTAGATACGCAGTATTTT. The chain has TRBV7-8 and TRBJ2-3; 8 bases agree with TRBD2. Germline assignment: CDR1 SGHVS and CDR2 FQNEAQ. CDR3 length equals 15 residues. The J segment lost 5 bases and the V segment lost 3 bases, leaving 7 bases of the junction unmatched.